This passage covers 10 T cell receptor beta chains from one sample sequenced in a study of T cells in women clearing cervical HPV infection. Sequencing was performed with immunoSEQ multiplex PCR; in TCRdb, only in-frame clones are kept and a portion is missing. The sample table sets out 36,000 or so clones. The sample was blood buffy coat. These receptors were taken from a woman between 18 and 69 years old with a cervical HPV16 infection that either progressed to CIN3+ or cleared (not recorded which).

With regard to this clone: With the read ending 3 residues before the CDR3 end, the germline J gene is used to fill in that end. The chain is built from TRBV7-9 and TRBJ2-6; D gene ambiguous. The CDR3 has 14 amino acids. The V and J ends lost 1 base and 4 bases respectively, with 5 bases between them. Germline V gene lookup returns CDR1 SEHNR and CDR2 FQNEAQ (reference sequence). This chain's CDR3 is CASSLVSGANVLTF. Partial CDR3 DNA: TGTGCCAGCAGCTTAGTCTCCGGGGCCAACGTC.

As regards this clone: The read terminates 3 residues ahead of where the CDR3 ends, so the germline J gene completes it. The genes are TRBV5-1 and TRBJ1-4, with a weak D call TRBD1 (6 bases). Trimming cost V 2 bases and J 5 bases, with 13 bases left between them. The CDR3 has 15 amino acids. Germline V gene sequence: CDR1 SGHRS, CDR2 YFSETQ. This chain's CDR3 is CASSFTGRDNEKLFF. The CDR3 bases that were read are TGCGCCAGCAGCTTTACAGGGAGAGACAATGAAAAA.

The part of the CDR3 DNA that was read is TGTGCCAGCAGTTTTTCCAGGGGACAGCACCATCCCTATGGC. This translates into CASSFSRGQHHPYG. The whole CDR3 protein is CASSFSRGQHHPYGYTF. The V gene is TRBV12-3 or TRBV12-4, the J gene TRBJ1-2; TRBD1 agrees at 7 bases. The sequenced fragment ends 3 residues before the CDR3 boundary, so the rest is inferred from the germline J gene. The trim removed 3 bases at V and 4 bases at J, leaving 14 bases unmatched. This CDR3 spans 17 amino acids.

In regard to this clone: The read gets to within 3 residues of the CDR3 end, and the germline J gene fills in the rest. The chain joins TRBV6-4 to TRBJ2-3; TRBD1 is a possible D gene (5 bases). CDR1 and CDR2 from the germline V gene are MRHNA and SNTAGT. The CDR3 is made up of 14 amino acids. The germline V and J ends were trimmed by 3 bases and 3 bases, with 10 bases remaining between them. This CDR3 is CASSETPGTDTQYF. The part of the CDR3 DNA that was read is TGTGCCAGCAGTGAGACACCAGGGACAGATACG.

Of note for this clone: The read comes to an end 3 residues before the CDR3 does, leaving the germline J gene to fill in the end. This chain links TRBV29-1 with TRBJ2-1; TRBD2 aligns across 11 bases. V dropped 6 bases and J dropped 5; count of bases not matched to a gene: 6. The CDR3 extends over 14 amino acids. Germline CDR1 is SQVTM and CDR2 is ANQGSEA. The DNA read from the CDR3 is TGCAGCGTCCCCGGGACTAGCGGTAACAATGAG. It yields the protein CSVPGTSGNNE. In full, the CDR3 reads CSVPGTSGNNEQFF.

Concerning this clone itself: The sequence runs out 3 residues before the end of the CDR3; the remainder is reconstructed from the germline J gene. This rearrangement joins TRBV19 to TRBJ1-5, with D unresolved. Germline V lookup: CDR1 LNHDA, CDR2 SQIVND (reference sequence). The CDR3 runs 13 residues. V was trimmed by 10 bases and J by 3 bases, leaving 13 bases between them. Incomplete CDR3 DNA: TGTGCCACCGCCAGAGGTTACAATCAGCCC. Its translation: CATARGYNQP. The entire CDR3 reads CATARGYNQPQHF.

About this clone: The observed sequence ends 3 residues before the CDR3 terminus, with the missing tail filled in from the germline J gene. The rearrangement joins TRBV7-6 to TRBJ2-7; perhaps TRBD1 as D (6 bases). Germline V gene sequence: CDR1 SGHVS, CDR2 FNYEAQ. This CDR3 has 13 residues. V was trimmed by 2 bases and J by 4 bases, leaving 9 bases between them. CDR3 DNA (partial): TGTGCCAGCAGCTTAAAGGACAGATACGAG. This sequence encodes CASSLKDRYE. The CDR3 in full is CASSLKDRYEQYF.

To note about this clone: The read gets to within 3 residues of the CDR3 end, and the germline J gene fills in the rest. The gene calls are TRBV20-1 and TRBJ2-3; D may be TRBD1 (6 bases). Germline V gives CDR1 DFQATT, CDR2 SNEGSKA (reference sequence). Deletions cut 3 bases from V and 4 bases from J, with 11 bases between. CDR3 length: 13 residues. CDR3 bases read: TGCAGTGCTAGTTTGGGGGCCTCAGATACG. This encodes CSASLGASDT. The full CDR3 protein is CSASLGASDTQYF.

To note about this clone: The DNA ends 3 residues before the CDR3 does, and the rest of the CDR3 is filled in from the germline J gene. The rearrangement links TRBV2 to TRBJ2-4; 8 positions agree with TRBD1. This CDR3 spans 16 amino acids. With V trimmed by 3 bases and J by 0 bases, 4 bases remained unmatched. Germline V gives CDR1 SNHLY, CDR2 FYNNEI. CDR3 DNA, as far as it was read: TGTGCCAGCAGTGAGAGGGACAGGCTAGCCAAAAACATT. Amino acid sequence: CASSERDRLAKNI. The full CDR3 sequence reads CASSERDRLAKNIQYF.

Worth noting for this clone: The read falls 3 residues short of the CDR3 end, and the missing part is taken from the germline J gene. V and J are TRBV6-2 or TRBV6-3 and TRBJ2-3; D is possibly TRBD1 (6 bases). V was cut by 9 bases and J by 2 bases, with 15 bases left in between. Germline CDR1 MNHEY, CDR2 SVGEGT. The CDR3 consists of 14 residues. The CDR3 sequence is CASRGYRFTDTQYF. The sequenced part of the CDR3 DNA is TGTGCCAGTAGGGGGTACAGATTCACAGATACG.